The 25 T cell receptor beta chains reported below all come from one sample, sequenced in a study of T cell responses to AZD1222 COVID-19 vaccine. Assay used: immunoSEQ multiplex PCR; TCRdb lists only in-frame clones, some missing. The sample consists of about 120,000 clones, approximately 90% of them appearing once. The specimen comprised peripheral blood, sampled on day 0 of AZD1222 vaccination. The receptors were gathered from an adult in good health.

DNA of the CDR3: TGTGCCAGCAGTTACTGGGGAGGGGGGTCGTTCAATGAGCAGTTCTTC. Protein sequence: CASSYWGGGSFNEQFF. The rearrangement uses TRBV6-5 and TRBJ2-1, with a tentative D call TRBD2 (7 bases). The CDR3 is 16 residues long. Trimming left V 1 base short and J 6 bases short, with 16 bases between. In germline, CDR1 is MNHEY, CDR2 SVGAGI.

This rearrangement joins TRBV18 to TRBJ1-4, with D possibly being TRBD1 (6 bases). Looked up from germline, CDR1 is KGHSH and CDR2 is LQKENI. The CDR3 length is 14 residues. V lost 2 bases and J 5 bases, leaving 9 bases between the germline ends. CDR3 residues: CASSPRTENEKLFF. The CDR3 bases are TGTGCCAGCTCACCAAGGACAGAGAATGAAAAACTGTTTTTT.

This chain connects TRBV7-9 to TRBJ1-2, with a possible D match to TRBD1 (5 bases). The V gene's germline CDR1 is SEHNR and CDR2 FQNEAQ (reference sequence). This CDR3 is built from 13 residues. V lost 2 bases to trimming and J lost 5 bases, with 9 bases between them. The CDR3 bases are TGTGCCAGCAGCTTATTGGGGGATTATGGCTACACCTTC. Amino acids: CASSLLGDYGYTF.

In this sample, this clone turned up a few times. V and J are TRBV7-3 and TRBJ1-1; no reliable D call. CDR3 size: 13 residues. V gave up 1 base and J gave up 5 bases, with 8 bases separating them. In germline, CDR1 is SGHTA, CDR2 FQGTGA. The CDR3, as DNA: TGTGCCAGCAGCTTAAAACCAGGAACTGAAGCTTTCTTT. Protein: CASSLKPGTEAFF.

V is TRBV6-5 and J is TRBJ1-2; D perhaps matches TRBD1 (5 bases). CDR1 is MNHEY, CDR2 SVGAGI, per germline. V lost 4 bases and J lost 4, with 7 bases in between. The CDR3 consists of 12 residues. This CDR3 is CASSSGLYGYTF. CDR3 coding DNA: TGTGCCAGCAGTTCGGGGCTCTATGGCTACACCTTC.

This clone was observed a single time. The rearrangement links TRBV10-2 to TRBJ2-7, with unresolved D. The V gene lost 4 bases and the J gene lost 3 bases, with 10 bases spanning the gap. Germline V CDR1 and CDR2: WSHSY, SAAADI. CDR3 length equals 13 residues. The CDR3 protein is CASSVLRSYEQYF. CDR3 DNA: TGCGCCAGCAGTGTGTTAAGGAGCTACGAGCAGTACTTC.

This clone turned up a few times. The chain couples TRBV11-2 to TRBJ1-1; 8 bases match TRBD1. The CDR3 is 14 amino acids. The trim removed 8 bases at V and 5 bases at J, leaving 10 bases unmatched. CDR1 is SGHAT and CDR2 is FQNNGV in the germline V gene. This CDR3 is CASGQGAVWTEAFF. DNA of the CDR3: TGTGCCAGCGGACAGGGCGCGGTTTGGACTGAAGCTTTCTTT.

The V and J genes are TRBV21-1 and TRBJ1-2. TRBV21-1 is an annotated pseudogene. This CDR3 is 13 amino acids long. The CDR3 loop is CPLGRSSNYGYTF. The CDR3 DNA reads as TGTCCCCTGGGTAGGAGCTCTAACTATGGCTACACCTTC.

This chain joins TRBV6-2 or TRBV6-3 and TRBJ1-3, with a tentative D call TRBD1 (5 bases). Per germline, CDR1 MNHEY and CDR2 SVGEGT. This CDR3 region has 14 residues. V lost 6 bases to trimming and J lost 1 base, with 10 bases between them. CDR3 in amino acids: CASSPQGSGNTIYF. The CDR3 DNA reads TGTGCCAGCAGCCCCCAGGGATCTGGAAACACCATATATTTT.

This chain connects TRBV5-4 to TRBJ1-1; unclear D gene. Germline V gene data show CDR1 as SGHNT and CDR2 as YYREEE (reference sequence). Trimming left V 4 bases short and J 0 bases short, with 10 bases between. The CDR3 is made up of 14 amino acids. The CDR3 region has the DNA TGTGCCAGCAGCGTGGACCGTATGAACACTGAAGCTTTCTTT. It codes for CASSVDRMNTEAFF.

This clone was counted a few times. The chain carries TRBV4-2 and TRBJ1-6, with D possibly matching TRBD1 (5 bases). V lost 1 base and J 7 bases, leaving 11 bases between the germline ends. The CDR3 runs 15 residues. Looked up from germline, CDR1 is LGHNA and CDR2 is YNFKEQ. The CDR3 protein is CASSQGGDGNSPLHF. In DNA form, the CDR3 reads TGTGCCAGCAGCCAAGGAGGGGACGGGAATTCACCCCTCCACTTT.

V is TRBV28 and J is TRBJ1-2; D is unclear. This CDR3 is 14 amino acids long. Germline V lookup: CDR1 MDHEN, CDR2 SYDVKM. Trimming removed 2 bases at V and 8 bases at J, with 15 bases between. The CDR3 sequence: CASSLAPRAGGYTF. The CDR3 region has the DNA TGTGCCAGCAGTTTAGCCCCTCGTGCGGGGGGCTACACCTTC.

V usage is TRBV5-6 and J usage is TRBJ1-5; weak D call: TRBD1 (5 bases). Looked up from germline, CDR1 is SGHDT and CDR2 is YYEEEE. The CDR3 has 13 amino acids. V lost 0 bases and J 7 bases, leaving 8 bases between the germline ends. The CDR3 spells CASSLARAQPQHF. The CDR3 DNA reads TGTGCCAGCAGCTTGGCCAGGGCCCAGCCCCAGCATTTT.

The chain carries TRBV29-1 and TRBJ2-6; D tentatively reads TRBD1 or TRBD2 (5 bases each). V lost 4 bases and J 0 bases, leaving 13 bases between the germline ends. CDR3 length equals 16 residues. CDR1 SQVTM and CDR2 ANQGSEA come from the germline V gene. In nucleotides, the CDR3 is TGCAGCGTTGTTGGGACGGACCTCTCTGGGGCCAACGTCCTGACTTTC. This gives the protein CSVVGTDLSGANVLTF.

This clone has just one count. The chain couples TRBV10-3 to TRBJ1-5; D is possibly TRBD1 (6 bases). The CDR3 sequence is 14 residues long. Germline CDR1 and CDR2: ENHRY and SYGVKD. V lost 7 bases, J lost 3 bases, and 13 bases lay in between. The CDR3: CAIKGSGDNQPQHF. In nucleotides, the CDR3 is TGTGCCATCAAGGGTTCAGGGGACAATCAGCCCCAGCATTTT.

This chain joins TRBV9 and TRBJ1-1, with D unresolved. Germline V gene data show CDR1 as SGDLS and CDR2 as YYNGEE. This CDR3 spans 13 amino acids. V was pared by 3 bases and J by 0 bases, with 6 bases between. CDR3 loop: CASSASMNTEAFF. The CDR3 nucleotides read TGTGCCAGCAGCGCTTCAATGAACACTGAAGCTTTCTTT.

The chain has TRBV6-6 and TRBJ1-2; the D is unclear. This CDR3 is 12 amino acids long. V gave up 3 bases and J gave up 4 bases, with 6 bases separating them. CDR1 is MNHNY and CDR2 is SVGAGI in the germline V gene (reference sequence). CDR3 in amino acids: CASSYRLYGYTF. CDR3 nucleotide sequence: TGTGCCAGCAGTTATAGGCTCTATGGCTACACCTTC.

This chain uses TRBV11-1 with TRBJ2-3, with D unclear. Germline V lookup: CDR1 SGHAT, CDR2 FQDESV (reference sequence). The CDR3 is 13 amino acids. The V gene lost 3 bases and the J gene lost 1 base, with 5 bases spanning the gap. The chain's CDR3 is CASSFLGTDTQYF. CDR3 coding DNA: TGTGCCAGCAGCTTTTTAGGCACAGATACGCAGTATTTT.

The rearrangement uses TRBV7-2 and TRBJ1-1; D remains ambiguous. The germline V gene has CDR1 SGHTA and CDR2 FQGNSA. This CDR3 region has 11 residues. Between the trimmed V and J ends, which lost 6 bases and 11 bases, there was a span of 13 bases. The CDR3 coding sequence is TGTGCCAGCAGGTCGGCGGTTATGGCTTTCTTT. It is translated as CASRSAVMAFF.

This clone has just a few counts. The same CDR3 can be traced to other DNA sequences in this sample. This chain uses TRBV9 with TRBJ2-5; D remains ambiguous. Germline V gene lookup returns CDR1 SGDLS and CDR2 YYNGEE. V shed 0 bases and J shed 4 bases, with 4 bases lying between them. This CDR3 has 12 amino acids. For the CDR3, the DNA is TGTGCCAGCAGCGTAGTAGGAGAGACCCAGTACTTC. The encoded protein is CASSVVGETQYF. The variable domain in full, with the rest retrieved from reference TRBV9 and TRBJ2-5, is DSGVTQTPKHLITATGQRVTLRCSPRSGDLSVYWYQQSLDQGLQFLIQYYNGEERAKGNILERFSAQQFPDLHSELNLSSLELGDSALYFCASSVVGETQYFGPGTRLLVL.

This sequence joins TRBV5-6 and TRBJ1-1, with D perhaps matching TRBD1 (5 bases). Looked up from germline, CDR1 is SGHDT and CDR2 is YYEEEE. The V end was cut by 1 base, the J end by 3 bases, with 7 bases between. This CDR3 contains 13 residues. The CDR3: CASSLTRDTEAFF. As DNA, the CDR3 is TGTGCCAGCAGCTTGACCAGGGACACTGAAGCTTTCTTT.

The count of this clone is one. The chain recombines TRBV6-4 with TRBJ1-2; TRBD1 aligns across 9 bases. This CDR3 contains 14 residues. V gave up 8 bases and J gave up 1 base; unmatched junction bases: 5. Germline V gene data show CDR1 as MRHNA and CDR2 as SNTAGT. For the CDR3, the DNA is TGTGCCAGCGGGGGGACAGGGAGTAACTATGGCTACACCTTC. This translates into CASGGTGSNYGYTF.

The chain combines TRBV6-2 or TRBV6-3 with TRBJ1-1; D not certain. Trimming shortened V by 5 bases and J by 11 bases, and 18 bases separated the two germline ends. Germline V gene data show CDR1 as MNHEY and CDR2 as SVGEGT. CDR3 length: 13 residues. CDR3 protein: CASSPPKSARAFF. The DNA for the CDR3 is TGTGCCAGCAGTCCCCCAAAGAGTGCGAGGGCTTTCTTT.

The chain couples TRBV4-1 to TRBJ2-5; no definite D call. The V end lost 4 bases, the J end lost 5 bases, and 23 bases lay between the germline ends. Germline CDR1 and CDR2: MGHRA and YSYEKL. This CDR3 is built from 17 residues. The CDR3 nucleotides read TGCGCCAGCAGCCCAGGTACGACGGCCCCTTTAAGGGAGACCCAGTACTTC. This encodes CASSPGTTAPLRETQYF.

The rearrangement uses TRBV5-6 and TRBJ2-5; D might be TRBD1 (6 bases). CDR3 size: 13 residues. V was shortened by 3 bases and J by 7 bases, with 13 bases between the two germline ends. The germline gives CDR1 SGHDT, CDR2 YYEEEE. For the CDR3, the DNA is TGTGCCAGCAGCTGGGCCCAAGGGGGGACCCAGTACTTC. Translating gives CASSWAQGGTQYF.